This T cell receptor beta chain stems from a study of cytomegalovirus exposure and HLA in healthy donors. Whole-study findings and limits: Trimming of TCR beta V- and J-genes showed a link, identified in a later analysis, to a missense DCLRE1C variant. For most TCR beta V segments, an earlier analysis put the productive rate at about 90% or about 30% of the time.

PCR involved 60 Vbeta and 13 Jbeta primers. Produced via immunoSEQ multiplex PCR; TCRdb's table is partial and in-frame only. This table has around 100,000 clones, roughly four fifths appearing once. Comment on this clone: Its target is unknown.

The CDR3 totals 14 residues. CDR1 and CDR2 from the germline V gene are SGHAT and FQNNGV. V shed 6 bases, J shed 5 bases, and the junction held 8 bases outside the gene matches. This TCR was sampled from a man in his forties in good health and CMV-seropositive. Sequencing was done on a sample of PBMCs. The chain joins TRBV11-2 to TRBJ1-1, with 8 bases matching TRBD1. The CDR3 spells CASRQTGARTEAFF. CDR3 coding DNA: TGTGCCAGCAGACAGACAGGGGCGAGGACTGAAGCTTTCTTT. The variable domain in full, completed from reference TRBV11-2 and TRBJ1-1, reads EAGVAQSPRYKIIEKRQSVAFWCNPISGHATLYWYQQILGQGPKLLIQFQNNGVVDDSQLPKDRFSAERLKGVDSTLKIQPAKLEDSAVYLCASRQTGARTEAFFGQGTRLTVV.